This T cell receptor (beta chain) was sequenced in a study of T cell repertoires in cytomegalovirus infection. Study as a whole: TCR beta signatures that were public indicated CMV infection and matching HLA type.

This clonotype occurred a few times. The antigen is not known. A single record per CDR3 protein comes from TCRdb applying MiXCR to the reads. The table shows about 700,000 distinct CDR3 sequences, with around a third occurring only once. CDR1 and CDR2 (germline): LGHNA, YSLEER. CDR3 length equals 14 residues. The V and J ends lost 0 bases and 7 bases respectively, with 12 bases between them. The source material was cultured PBMCs, sampled from culture after CMV antigen stimulation. V usage is TRBV4-3 and J usage is TRBJ2-5; D is unresolved. This receptor was obtained from a human donor in good health (CMV status not recorded). Some clones in this sample may be carry-over from other donors' samples. CDR3 nucleotides: TGCGCCAGCAGCCAAGATCCATTCCTCGTGACCCAGTACTTC. Translation gives CASSQDPFLVTQYF.